This entry lists 8 T cell receptor beta chains sequenced from one sample in a study of immune evolution from preneoplasia to lung adenocarcinoma. Produced via immunoSEQ multiplex PCR; TCRdb's table is partial and in-frame only. In the table there are roughly 7,800 clones, about 80% of which are singletons. The sample comprised FFPE minimally invasive lung adenocarcinoma tissue. Source of these receptors: a person aged 65 to 85 with lung adenocarcinoma.

This chain joins TRBV19 and TRBJ2-1; D not certain. This CDR3 comprises 13 residues. CDR1 LNHDA and CDR2 SQIVND come from the germline V gene (reference sequence). V was clipped by 6 bases and J by 8 bases, with 14 bases between them. The CDR3 bases are TGTGCCAGTAGAACCCTTGGAAACGATGAGCAGTTCTTC. Translated, it gives CASRTLGNDEQFF.

This clone was counted a few times. The chain recombines TRBV6-5 with TRBJ1-2, with 8 bases aligning to TRBD1. V dropped 2 bases and J dropped 2; count of bases not matched to a gene: 7. From germline, CDR1 is MNHEY and CDR2 SVGAGI. The CDR3 has 16 residues. Here the CDR3 reads CASSYRADRGNYGYTF. For the CDR3, the DNA is TGTGCCAGCAGTTACCGCGCCGACAGGGGAAACTATGGCTACACCTTC.

The chain combines TRBV2 with TRBJ1-5; 7 bases map to TRBD1. V lost 3 bases, J lost 0 bases, and 8 bases stayed unmatched. The CDR3 spans 17 residues. Per the germline V gene, CDR1 is SNHLY and CDR2 is FYNNEI. CDR3 sequence (DNA): TGTGCCAGCAGTGATTGGACAGGCGGATATAGCAATCAGCCCCAGCATTTT. It yields the protein CASSDWTGGYSNQPQHF.

Only a few counts were recorded for this clone. The gene calls are TRBV30 and TRBJ1-2; perhaps TRBD1 as D (6 bases). V was pared by 0 bases and J by 4 bases, with 24 bases between. From germline, CDR1 is GTSNPN and CDR2 SVGIG (reference sequence). CDR3 length: 18 residues. The CDR3 bases are TGTGCCTGGAGTGTATTCTCTCCGACAGGCCTCCAGAGCTATGGCTACACCTTC. This sequence encodes CAWSVFSPTGLQSYGYTF.

The genes are TRBV6-1 and TRBJ1-1; TRBD1 aligns across 9 bases. Germline V CDR1 and CDR2: MNHNS, SASEGT. CDR3 length: 15 residues. V was pared by 6 bases and J by 11 bases, with 16 bases of the junction left unmatched. The CDR3 sequence: CASSPLNRGRIGAFF. CDR3 coding DNA: TGTGCCAGCAGCCCTTTGAACAGGGGGCGTATTGGGGCTTTCTTT.

The chain is built from TRBV5-1 and TRBJ2-3; D uncertain. Trimming removed 0 bases at V and 5 bases at J, with 1 base between. This CDR3 comprises 11 residues. Germline CDR1 and CDR2: SGHRS and YFSETQ. The CDR3 sequence: CASSLGDTQYF. The CDR3 bases are TGCGCCAGCAGCTTGGGAGATACGCAGTATTTT.

The rearrangement joins TRBV7-2 to TRBJ1-4; D might be TRBD1 (5 bases). Trimming shortened V by 4 bases and J by 8 bases, and 11 bases separated the two germline ends. The CDR3 has 13 amino acids. Germline CDR1 SGHTA, CDR2 FQGNSA. CDR3 DNA sequence: TGTGCCAGCAGCTCGGGGACGAAGGAAAAACTGTTTTTT. Its translation: CASSSGTKEKLFF.

The CDR3 DNA reads TGCGCCAGCAGCCAAGCTGACAGGGCGAACACTGAAGCTTTCTTT. It is translated as CASSQADRANTEAFF. The chain links TRBV4-1 to TRBJ1-1; TRBD1 matches at 7 bases. CDR3 length: 15 residues. V dropped 1 base and J dropped 1; count of bases not matched to a gene: 3. Germline assignment: CDR1 MGHRA and CDR2 YSYEKL.